This T cell receptor beta chain was captured by sequencing in a study of siplizumab effects on memory and regulatory T cells. Some clones are missing from TCRdb's copy, which holds only in-frame ones; the method was immunoSEQ multiplex PCR. The table records about 100,000 clones, approximately 92% of them present only once. Findings and limits, study-wide: Confirmatory evidence of suppressive function in proliferating siplizumab-culture Tregs was not obtained. Sequences that were alloreactive and traceable to unstimulated CD4+ memory cells were significantly reduced by siplizumab.

CDR3 length equals 18 residues. The V and J ends lost 2 bases and 3 bases, in that order; junction bases with no gene match: 13. This clone was found once. Its antigen remains unknown. The TCR originated in a human donor in good health. The chain couples TRBV23-1 to TRBJ2-1; 7 nucleotides line up with TRBD2. TRBV23-1 is assigned to the ORF class and has an uncertain function. Sequencing input: CD4+ T cells sorted from blood. CDR3 in amino acids: CASSQRISSGLYYNEQFF. CDR3 bases: TGCGCCAGCAGTCAACGGATCTCTAGCGGACTATACTACAATGAGCAGTTCTTC.